A selection of T cell receptor beta chains follows, all from one sample in a study of cytomegalovirus exposure and HLA in healthy donors. Using immunoSEQ multiplex PCR, the repertoire was profiled, and TCRdb retains in-frame clones only, with some absent. In total, the table holds about 48,000 clones. Sample: PBMCs. The receptors derive from a middle-aged woman in good health and CMV-seronegative. CDR3s include the opening cysteine and the closing phenylalanine or tryptophan. D genes are given only for firm matches.

>TRBV5-1|TRBJ2-1|.
CASSLEAGFSYNEQFF
TGCGCCAGCAGCTTGGAGGCGGGATTTTCCTACAATGAGCAGTTCTTC
>TRBV11-3|TRBJ2-7|.
CANSSLGGEQYF
TGTGCCAACAGCTCCCTAGGGGGCGAGCAGTACTTC
>TRBV30|TRBJ2-5|.
CAWSVAGRGPQETQYF
TGTGCCTGGAGTGTCGCGGGCAGGGGTCCCCAAGAGACCCAGTACTTC
>TRBV4-1|TRBJ2-7|TRBD2
CASSQTLAASYEQYF
TGCGCCAGCAGCCAAACGCTAGCGGCATCCTACGAGCAGTACTTC
>TRBV7-3|TRBJ2-3|.
CASSFTGADTQYF
TGTGCCAGCAGCTTCACGGGAGCAGATACGCAGTATTTT
>TRBV28|TRBJ1-2|TRBD1
CASSLAPGQGKWGYTF
TGTGCCAGCAGTCTCGCCCCAGGACAGGGCAAGTGGGGCTACACCTTC
>TRBV5-4|TRBJ2-7|TRBD1
CASSEPGQGSYEQYF
TGTGCCAGCAGCGAACCCGGACAGGGCTCCTACGAGCAGTACTTC
>TRBV6-5|TRBJ2-6|.
CASSSHSSGANVLTF
TGTGCCAGCAGCTCCCACTCGTCTGGGGCCAACGTCCTGACTTTC
>TRBV5-8|TRBJ2-5|TRBD1
CASSLRDRAQETQYF
TGTGCCAGCAGCTTGAGAGACAGGGCCCAAGAGACCCAGTACTTC
>TRBV27|TRBJ2-7|TRBD2
CATRLAGGTYEQYF
TGTGCCACCCGACTAGCGGGAGGAACCTACGAGCAGTACTTC
>TRBV23-1|TRBJ1-1|TRBD1
CASSQSGTGGPPEAFF
TGCGCCAGCAGTCAATCCGGCACAGGGGGGCCTCCTGAAGCTTTCTTT
>TRBV10-3|TRBJ2-7|TRBD1
CAISELDRGYEQYF
TGTGCCATCAGTGAACTGGACAGGGGGTACGAGCAGTACTTC
>TRBV19|TRBJ1-5|.
CASSRRSDFNQPQHF
TGTGCCAGTAGTAGAAGGAGCGATTTCAATCAGCCCCAGCATTTT
>TRBV27|TRBJ2-3|TRBD2
CASSRLAGFRSTDTQYF
TGTGCCAGCAGTAGGCTAGCGGGGTTTAGAAGCACAGATACGCAGTATTTT
>TRBV25-1|TRBJ1-2|.
CASSELRQDLPFDGYTF
TGTGCCAGCAGTGAATTACGACAGGATCTCCCCTTTGATGGCTACACCTTC
>TRBV7-2|TRBJ2-7|TRBD2
CASSIGAGGSYEQYF
TGTGCCAGCAGCATCGGGGCGGGAGGTTCCTACGAGCAGTACTTC
>TRBV19|TRBJ2-1|.
CASSVTMGGYNEQFF
TGTGCCAGTAGTGTGACTATGGGGGGCTACAATGAGCAGTTCTTC
>TRBV5-4|TRBJ2-7|TRBD1
CASSPGQPSYEQYF
TGTGCCAGCAGCCCGGGACAGCCCTCCTACGAGCAGTACTTC
>TRBV5-1|TRBJ2-3|.
CASSLMAEDTQYF
TGCGCCAGCAGCTTGATGGCTGAAGATACGCAGTATTTT
>TRBV10-3|TRBJ2-4|TRBD2
CAISELLVAGAPKNIQYF
TGTGCCATCAGTGAGTTGCTAGTAGCGGGAGCCCCCAAAAACATTCAGTACTTC
>TRBV4-3|TRBJ2-6|.
CASSQDWAQRSSGANVLTF
TGCGCCAGCAGCCAAGATTGGGCGCAGCGGAGCTCTGGGGCCAACGTCCTGACTTTC
>TRBV11-3|TRBJ2-7|TRBD1
CASSLWTGTTYEQYF
TGTGCCAGCAGCTTATGGACAGGTACAACCTACGAGCAGTACTTC
>TRBV2|TRBJ1-1|.
CASRVALNTEAFF
TGTGCCAGCAGGGTAGCCCTGAACACTGAAGCTTTCTTT
>TRBV27|TRBJ1-2|TRBD1
CASSGGTGNYGYTF
TGTGCCAGCAGCGGGGGGACAGGGAACTATGGCTACACCTTC
>TRBV6-5|TRBJ2-7|.
CASSRLESYEQYF
TGTGCCAGCAGTCGACTAGAAAGCTACGAGCAGTACTTC
>TRBV9|TRBJ2-1|.
CASSVGAGSYNEQFF
TGTGCCAGCAGCGTAGGGGCAGGGTCCTACAATGAGCAGTTCTTC